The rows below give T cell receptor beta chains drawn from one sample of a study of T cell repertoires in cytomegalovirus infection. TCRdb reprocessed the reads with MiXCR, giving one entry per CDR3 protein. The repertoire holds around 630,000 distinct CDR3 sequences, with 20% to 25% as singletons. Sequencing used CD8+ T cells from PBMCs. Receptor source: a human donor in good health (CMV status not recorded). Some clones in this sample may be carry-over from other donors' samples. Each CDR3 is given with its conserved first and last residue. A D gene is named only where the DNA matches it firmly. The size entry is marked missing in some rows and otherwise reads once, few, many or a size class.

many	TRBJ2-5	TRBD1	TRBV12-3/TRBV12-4	CASSPGQDQETQYF	TGTGCCAGCAGCCCCGGACAGGACCAAGAGACCCAGTACTTC
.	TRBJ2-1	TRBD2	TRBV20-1	CSARVSGGVSYNEQFF	TGCAGTGCTAGAGTAAGCGGGGGGGTCTCCTACAATGAGCAGTTCTTC
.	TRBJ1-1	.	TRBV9	CASSVGWHTEAFF	TGTGCCAGCAGCGTAGGGTGGCACACTGAAGCTTTCTTT
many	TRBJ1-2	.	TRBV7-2	CASSLGPEGPGYTF	TGTGCCAGCAGCTTGGGACCTGAGGGGCCTGGCTACACCTTC
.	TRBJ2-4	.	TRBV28	CASSLRRAERNIQYF	TGTGCCAGCAGTTTAAGGAGGGCGGAGAGAAACATTCAGTACTTC
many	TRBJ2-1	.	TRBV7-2	CASSLNRNNEQFF	TGTGCCAGCAGCTTAAACCGTAACAATGAGCAGTTCTTC
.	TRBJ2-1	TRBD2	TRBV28	CASSPGDYFNEQFF	TGTGCCAGCAGTCCCGGGGACTACTTCAATGAGCAGTTCTTC
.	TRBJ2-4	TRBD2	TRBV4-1	CASSQAPGGIGSDIQYF	TGCGCCAGCAGCCAAGCCCCGGGGGGTATAGGATCGGACATTCAGTACTTC
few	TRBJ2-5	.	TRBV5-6	CASSVGQLQETQYF	TGTGCCAGCAGCGTTGGACAGCTCCAAGAGACCCAGTACTTC
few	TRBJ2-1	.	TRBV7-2	CASSLTADSYNEQFF	TGTGCCAGCAGCTTAACGGCGGACAGCTACAATGAGCAGTTCTTC
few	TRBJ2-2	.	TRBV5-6	CASSPMGAWNTGELFF	TGTGCCAGCAGCCCCATGGGGGCCTGGAACACCGGGGAGCTGTTTTTT
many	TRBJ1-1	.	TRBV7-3	CASSLSRADTEAFF	TGTGCCAGCAGCTTAAGTAGGGCGGACACTGAAGCTTTCTTT
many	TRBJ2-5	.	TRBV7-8	CASSLGGGEQETQYF	TGTGCCAGCAGCTTAGGCGGCGGGGAGCAAGAGACCCAGTACTTC
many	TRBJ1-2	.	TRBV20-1	CSADPGFTYGYTF	TGCAGTGCCGATCCCGGGTTTACCTATGGCTACACCTTC
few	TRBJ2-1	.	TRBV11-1	CASSLGSGPYNEQFF	TGTGCCAGCAGCTTAGGGTCAGGACCCTACAATGAGCAGTTCTTC